The present T cell receptor beta chain was sequenced within a study of blood T cell repertoires in COVID-19. For the study at large: There were acute and convalescent COVID-19 samples, and they came from the United States, Italy and Spain. Sources were T cells, B-cell-depleted T cells, or PBMCs; the material itself was cDNA or gDNA.

As handled by the study authors: Quantification of nucleated cells was approximated via reference gene primer amplification. Generated by immunoSEQ multiplex PCR, the TCRdb table keeps only in-frame clones and is missing some. That table is the source of V, J and clone size, and D and trimming were worked out from the DNA. In the table there are 45,000 to 70,000 clones, 80% of which are singletons. Losses at the gene ends were 7 bases for V and 1 base for J; bases not matched to a gene: 6. This CDR3 contains 14 residues. CDR1 SQVTM and CDR2 ANQGSEA come from the germline V gene. The sequencing input was peripheral blood. The receptor's source is a man between 60 and 70 years old with acute or convalescent COVID-19. The chain uses TRBV29-1 and TRBJ2-1; TRBD2 agrees at 8 bases. CDR3 sequence (DNA): TGCAGCGCCCCAGAGCGGGGGTCCTACAATGAGCAGTTCTTC. This codes for CSAPERGSYNEQFF.